The next 25 T cell receptor beta chains were all read from a single sample in a study of blood T cell repertoires in COVID-19. Clones were read by immunoSEQ multiplex PCR, and TCRdb kept only the in-frame ones, dropping some. In the table there are a few hundred thousand clones, 85% of which are singletons. Sample: peripheral blood. The receptor source for this set is a woman between 65 and 79 years old with COVID-19, enrolled during active disease.

The V gene is TRBV7-3, the J gene TRBJ1-1; D is undetermined. Germline-derived CDR1 and CDR2 are SGHTA and FQGTGA. Trimming pared 2 bases from V and 1 base from J, leaving 5 bases between. The CDR3 is made up of 13 amino acids. The CDR3 is CASSLEPNTEAFF. DNA of the CDR3: TGTGCCAGCAGCTTAGAGCCGAACACTGAAGCTTTCTTT.

The rearrangement joins TRBV4-2 to TRBJ2-1, with 8 nucleotides matching TRBD2. Germline V gene sequence: CDR1 LGHNA, CDR2 YNFKEQ. This CDR3 spans 18 amino acids. Germline trimming cut 0 bases from V and 7 bases from J; bases unmatched to any gene: 14. The CDR3, as DNA: TGTGCCAGCAGCCAAGAACCCCGACCGGGACTAGTGACGAATGAGCAGTTCTTC. As protein: CASSQEPRPGLVTNEQFF.

The chain recombines TRBV6-2 or TRBV6-3 with TRBJ2-7; TRBD1 might be the D (5 bases). This CDR3 comprises 13 residues. Trimming pared 0 bases from V and 4 bases from J, leaving 7 bases between. The germline V gene has CDR1 MNHEY and CDR2 SVGEGT. In DNA form, the CDR3 reads TGTGCCAGCAGTTACTCGAGGACATACGAGCAGTACTTC. It translates to CASSYSRTYEQYF.

This clone has a single count. V and J are TRBV4-3 and TRBJ1-2; weak D call: TRBD1 (5 bases). The CDR3 spans 16 residues. Germline lookup yields CDR1 LGHNA and CDR2 YSLEER. Trimming removed 1 base at V and 4 bases at J, with 16 bases between. The CDR3 coding sequence is TGCGCCAGCAGCCAAGGTCAGGGAATCGGCTCCTATGGCTACACCTTC. It encodes CASSQGQGIGSYGYTF.

This clone was picked up many times. The genes are TRBV9 and TRBJ1-1; 11 bases line up with TRBD1. Trimming took 2 bases from V and 1 from J; bases not matched to a gene: 1. The CDR3 totals 15 residues. Germline V lookup: CDR1 SGDLS, CDR2 YYNGEE. CDR3 sequence reads: CASSVGTGGNTEAFF. Here the CDR3 DNA reads TGTGCCAGCAGCGTGGGGACAGGGGGGAACACTGAAGCTTTCTTT.

The chain recombines TRBV5-4 with TRBJ2-3; TRBD2 agrees at 9 bases. Germline V gives CDR1 SGHNT, CDR2 YYREEE (reference sequence). This CDR3 is built from 16 residues. Losses at the gene ends were 4 bases for V and 0 bases for J; bases not matched to a gene: 6. The CDR3 sequence: CASSPGLAASTDTQYF. CDR3 nucleotide sequence: TGTGCCAGCAGCCCGGGACTAGCAGCTAGCACAGATACGCAGTATTTT.

This chain uses TRBV7-9 with TRBJ2-7; possibly TRBD2 for D (6 bases). The germline V and J ends were trimmed by 5 bases and 7 bases, with 15 bases remaining between them. The CDR3 is 13 residues long. Germline assignment: CDR1 SEHNR and CDR2 FQNEAQ (reference sequence). CDR3 region: CASSPGPGVEQYF. Written as DNA, the CDR3 is TGTGCCAGCAGCCCTGGTCCGGGGGTAGAGCAGTACTTC. The full variable domain, completed using reference TRBV7-9 and TRBJ2-7, is DTGVSQNPRHKITKRGQNVTFRCDPISEHNRLYWYRQTLGQGPEFLTYFQNEAQLEKSRLLSDRFSAERPKGSFSTLEIQRTEQGDSAMYLCASSPGPGVEQYFGPGTRLTVT.

V usage is TRBV6-5 and J usage is TRBJ2-5; D is perhaps TRBD2 (5 bases). Germline CDR1 and CDR2: MNHEY and SVGAGI. Trimming shortened V by 6 bases and J by 1 base, and 9 bases separated the two germline ends. The CDR3 is 13 amino acids. CDR3 residues: CASRIEGQETQYF. DNA for the CDR3: TGTGCCAGCAGGATCGAGGGCCAAGAGACCCAGTACTTC.

This sequence joins TRBV11-3 and TRBJ1-4, with a weak D call TRBD1 (5 bases). CDR1 and CDR2 from the germline V gene are SGHNT and YENEEA. CDR3 length: 14 amino acids. V was pared by 3 bases and J by 7 bases, with 12 bases between. The CDR3 protein is CASSLGRVSEKLFF. The CDR3 DNA follows: TGTGCCAGCAGCTTGGGCAGGGTTAGTGAAAAACTGTTTTTT.

The CDR3 sequence: CASSFRLAGGPVTGELFF. CDR3 DNA: TGTGCCAGCAGCTTTAGACTAGCGGGAGGGCCGGTCACCGGGGAGCTGTTTTTT. V is TRBV11-3 and J is TRBJ2-2; TRBD2 matches at 14 bases. Germline assignment: CDR1 SGHNT and CDR2 YENEEA. Trimming took 3 bases from V and 4 from J; bases not matched to a gene: 7. The CDR3 consists of 18 residues.

There are a few counts of this clone. The CDR3, as DNA: TGTGCCAGCTCACCTACGACAGGGGGCGGTGGAAACACCATATATTTT. Residues: CASSPTTGGGGNTIYF. This chain uses TRBV18 with TRBJ1-3; the match to TRBD1 covers 10 bases. The trim removed 3 bases at V and 3 bases at J, leaving 5 bases unmatched. CDR3 length: 16 amino acids. Germline lookup yields CDR1 KGHSH and CDR2 LQKENI.

V gene TRBV19 combines with J gene TRBJ1-2, with D possibly being TRBD1 (5 bases). Germline V lookup: CDR1 LNHDA, CDR2 SQIVND (reference sequence). Trimming removed 3 bases from V and 4 bases from J, with 15 bases in between. The CDR3 has 15 residues. The CDR3 coding sequence is TGTGCCAGTAGTATGAGAGCCAGGGCCAGCTATGGCTACACCTTC. Amino acids: CASSMRARASYGYTF. The whole variable domain, filled in from reference TRBV19 and TRBJ1-2, reads DGGITQSPKYLFRKEGQNVTLSCEQNLNHDAMYWYRQDPGQGLRLIYYSQIVNDFQKGDIAEGYSVSREKKESFPLTVTSAQKNPTAFYLCASSMRARASYGYTFGSGTRLTVV.

The genes are TRBV7-2 and TRBJ1-5; weak D call: TRBD1 (5 bases). V was cut by 1 base and J by 0 bases, with 13 bases left in between. CDR1 is SGHTA, CDR2 FQGNSA, per germline. CDR3 size: 17 residues. The CDR3 region is CASSLVGGGYSNQPQHF. The CDR3 bases are TGTGCCAGCAGCTTAGTTGGGGGGGGTTATAGCAATCAGCCCCAGCATTTT.

The chain is built from TRBV7-9 and TRBJ2-5, with 7 positions matching TRBD2. CDR1 is SEHNR and CDR2 is FQNEAQ in the germline V gene (reference sequence). V dropped 2 bases and J dropped 1; count of bases not matched to a gene: 4. This CDR3 spans 15 amino acids. The CDR3 bases are TGTGCCAGCAGCTTATGGCGGGAGACCCAAGAGACCCAGTACTTC. The encoded protein is CASSLWRETQETQYF.

J is TRBJ1-1 and V is TRBV7-9; D remains unclear. Trimming left V 1 base short and J 11 bases short, with 14 bases between. The CDR3 covers 13 residues. Germline CDR1 and CDR2: SEHNR and FQNEAQ (reference sequence). Here the CDR3 DNA reads TGTGCCAGCAGCTTAGAAGATTACCTGGAGGCTTTCTTT. Amino acids: CASSLEDYLEAFF.

Concerning this clone itself: Distinct nucleotide sequences in the sample also encode this CDR3. V gene TRBV19 combines with J gene TRBJ1-1; TRBD1 matches 8 bases. V gave up 5 bases and J gave up 0 bases; unmatched junction bases: 5. Germline assignment: CDR1 LNHDA and CDR2 SQIVND (reference sequence). The CDR3 runs to 15 residues. The chain's CDR3 is CASSRRQGLNTEAFF. CDR3 sequence (DNA): TGTGCCAGTAGTCGCCGACAGGGGTTGAACACTGAAGCTTTCTTT.

The chain couples TRBV6-6 to TRBJ2-1; D remains unclear. V lost 5 bases and J 6 bases, leaving 5 bases between the germline ends. From germline, CDR1 is MNHNY and CDR2 SVGAGI (reference sequence). CDR3 size: 11 residues. The CDR3 bases are TGTGCCAGCAGTCTACTCAATGAGCAGTTCTTC. Its protein is CASSLLNEQFF.

In its sample, this clone was seen many times. The chain combines TRBV7-2 with TRBJ2-5; TRBD1 aligns across 9 bases. J was trimmed by 5 bases and V by 5 bases; bases with no gene match: 9. The V gene's germline CDR1 is SGHTA and CDR2 FQGNSA. The CDR3 spans 15 residues. The CDR3 sequence: CASSPDRGRGETQYF. The CDR3 nucleotides are TGTGCCAGCAGCCCCGACAGGGGGAGGGGGGAGACCCAGTACTTC.

This chain connects TRBV28 to TRBJ2-7, with TRBD2 matching 11 bases. Trimming took 5 bases from V and 4 from J; bases not matched to a gene: 7. The CDR3 totals 15 residues. Germline CDR1 MDHEN, CDR2 SYDVKM. The CDR3 coding sequence is TGTGCCAGCAGTATTAGCGGGAGGGCCGTGTACGAGCAGTACTTC. Translated: CASSISGRAVYEQYF.

The chain carries TRBV4-1 and TRBJ1-1; possible D gene TRBD1, 6 bases. Germline values: CDR1 MGHRA, CDR2 YSYEKL. This CDR3 has 14 residues. With 1 base removed from V and 1 base from J, the gap between germline ends came to 7 bases. CDR3 in amino acids: CASSQVQGNTEAFF. The CDR3 region has the DNA TGCGCCAGCAGCCAAGTACAGGGGAACACTGAAGCTTTCTTT.

This clone was seen just once. Its ends do not fully match the called genes, so a read error is possible. The V call is TRBV30, the J call TRBJ2-3; D is unclear. The V gene's germline CDR1 is GTSNPN and CDR2 SVGIG (reference sequence). The CDR3 runs to 11 residues. The CDR3 sequence is CAWSASDKQYF. The CDR3 DNA is TGTGCCTGGAGTGCGAGCGATAAGCAGTATTTT.

The rearrangement uses TRBV6-5 and TRBJ1-1; TRBD1 matches 9 bases. The V gene's germline CDR1 is MNHEY and CDR2 SVGAGI. There are 14 residues in the CDR3. The trim removed 6 bases at V and 4 bases at J, leaving 6 bases unmatched. The CDR3 loop reads CASSVGTGSTEAFF. CDR3 DNA: TGTGCCAGCAGCGTGGGGACAGGGAGCACTGAAGCTTTCTTT.

V is TRBV5-1 and J is TRBJ2-3, with 10 bases that match TRBD2. The CDR3 length is 18 residues. Per germline, CDR1 SGHRS and CDR2 YFSETQ. V lost 0 bases to trimming and J lost 3 bases; unmatched junction nucleotides: 10. The CDR3 loop is CASSLAVLAGLETDTQYF. The CDR3 DNA is TGCGCCAGCAGCTTGGCCGTACTAGCGGGATTAGAAACAGATACGCAGTATTTT. The full variable domain, completed using reference TRBV5-1 and TRBJ2-3, is KAGVTQTPRYLIKTRGQQVTLSCSPISGHRSVSWYQQTPGQGLQFLFEYFSETQRNKGNFPGRFSGRQFSNSRSEMNVSTLELGDSALYLCASSLAVLAGLETDTQYFGPGTRLTVL.

The rearrangement uses TRBV24-1 and TRBJ2-5; D is uncertain. Trimming pared 1 base from V and 4 bases from J, leaving 9 bases between. The CDR3 contains 14 residues. CDR1 KGHDR and CDR2 SFDVKD come from the germline V gene. The chain's CDR3 is CATSDFPGRETQYF. CDR3 bases: TGTGCCACCAGTGATTTTCCAGGTAGAGAGACCCAGTACTTC.

CDR3: CASSLKLGRTQYF. In DNA, the CDR3 is TGTGCCAGCAGCCTCAAACTAGGACGGACGCAGTATTTT. The V and J genes are TRBV7-2 and TRBJ2-3; D may be TRBD2 (5 bases). The V gene's germline CDR1 is SGHTA and CDR2 FQGNSA. This CDR3 is built from 13 residues. Between the trimmed V and J ends, which lost 5 bases and 9 bases, there was a span of 15 bases.